The following is a TCR beta chain sequence with its context. Its antigen is currently unknown. Time point described: blood 4 weeks post-SBRT, at nephrectomy. The sample's treatment: 15 Gy SBRT to primary tumor, nephrectomy 4 weeks later. Repertoires were generated with immunoSEQ multiplex PCR, while TCRdb's copy carries only in-frame clones and drops some. The data show more than 120,000 clones, 75% to 90% seen once. The length of the CDR3 is 17 residues. With V trimmed by 4 bases and J by 4 bases, 14 bases remained unmatched. The germline V gene has CDR1 SGHRS and CDR2 YFSETQ. The entry originates in a study of radiation and T cells in renal cell carcinoma. Study-wide results and caveats: From baseline, blood top tumor clonotypes peaked at 2 weeks post-radiation. Without pretreatment biopsies, baseline tumor clonotype presence was undetermined.

The TCR was taken from a woman between 45 and 65 years old with renal cell carcinoma. The rearrangement joins TRBV5-1 to TRBJ2-7; 10 bases are shared with TRBD2. The input for sequencing was blood, taken from a patient whose treatment included radiotherapy and nephrectomy. The CDR3 loop reads CASSIGASGSLGYEQYF. The CDR3, as DNA: TGCGCCAGCAGCATCGGGGCTAGCGGGAGTTTAGGTTACGAGCAGTACTTC.